The 4 T cell receptor beta chains listed next were all sequenced from one sample in a study of molecular identifiers for immune sequencing clone quantification. MiXCR, run by TCRdb on the PCR reads, gives a single entry per CDR3 protein. The data contain roughly 65,000 distinct CDR3 sequences, less than 20% of them singletons. The sequencing sample was made of naive CD8+ T cells from blood, with Jurkat cell RNA spiked in. Noted subset: FACS-sorted CD8+CD4-CCR7+CD45RA+ naive T cells. These TCRs come from a human donor in good health. Some libraries in this study had Jurkat cell RNA spiked in.

This clonotype was detected ten times or more. The rearrangement links TRBV19 to TRBJ1-4, with a tentative D call TRBD1 (5 bases). Trimming cost V 5 bases and J 14 bases, with 9 bases left between them. The CDR3 runs 10 residues. The germline CDR1 and CDR2 sequences are LNHDA and SQIVND (reference sequence). CDR3 loop: CASSEQGLFF. The CDR3 DNA reads TGTGCCAGTAGTGAGCAGGGCCTGTTTTTT.

The V gene is TRBV5-5, the J gene TRBJ2-3, with 9 bases identical to TRBD2. The germline V gene has CDR1 SGHKS and CDR2 YYEKEE (reference sequence). The CDR3 sequence is 17 residues long. J was trimmed by 2 bases and V by 4 bases; bases with no gene match: 11. CDR3 residues: CASSRRKREVLTDTQYF. As DNA, the CDR3 is TGTGCCAGCAGCCGGCGGAAGCGGGAGGTCCTCACAGATACGCAGTATTTT.

This clonotype was observed many times. The chain uses TRBV6-2 or TRBV6-3 and TRBJ2-7, with 12 bases matching TRBD2. The CDR3 has 15 amino acids. V lost 8 bases, J lost 2 bases, and 7 bases stayed unmatched. Germline V CDR1 and CDR2: MNHEY, SVGEGT. CDR3 sequence: CASASTSGGPYEQYF. Written as DNA, the CDR3 is TGTGCCAGCGCTTCGACTAGCGGGGGCCCCTACGAGCAGTACTTC.

On this clonotype: One end of the junction is discordant with germline, which a read error may explain. This chain connects TRBV2 to TRBJ1-1, with a weak D call TRBD1 (6 bases). Germline-derived CDR1 and CDR2 are SNHLY and FYNNEI. This CDR3 spans 16 amino acids. Here the CDR3 DNA reads TGTGCCAGCGGTGAAACCCTGGACAGCGCCCAAGGTCAAGCTTTCTTT. Translating it yields CASGETLDSAQGQAFF.